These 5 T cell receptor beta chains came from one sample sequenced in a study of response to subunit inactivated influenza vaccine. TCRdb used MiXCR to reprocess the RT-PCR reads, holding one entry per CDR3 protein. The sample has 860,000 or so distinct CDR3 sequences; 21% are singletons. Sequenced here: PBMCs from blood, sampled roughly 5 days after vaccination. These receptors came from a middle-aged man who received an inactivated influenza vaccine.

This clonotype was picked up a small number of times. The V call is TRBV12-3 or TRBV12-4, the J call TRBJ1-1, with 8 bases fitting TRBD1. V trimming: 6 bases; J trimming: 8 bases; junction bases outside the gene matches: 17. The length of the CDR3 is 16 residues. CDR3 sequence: CASSTHRGKGKPEAFF. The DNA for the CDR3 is TGTGCCAGCAGCACGCACAGGGGGAAAGGTAAACCCGAAGCTTTCTTT.

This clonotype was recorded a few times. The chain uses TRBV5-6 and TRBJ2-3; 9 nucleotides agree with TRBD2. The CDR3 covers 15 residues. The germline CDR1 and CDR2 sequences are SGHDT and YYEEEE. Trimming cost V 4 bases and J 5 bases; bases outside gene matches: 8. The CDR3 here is CASSLLAGVQDTQYF. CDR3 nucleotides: TGTGCCAGCAGCCTGTTAGCGGGAGTGCAAGATACGCAGTATTTT.

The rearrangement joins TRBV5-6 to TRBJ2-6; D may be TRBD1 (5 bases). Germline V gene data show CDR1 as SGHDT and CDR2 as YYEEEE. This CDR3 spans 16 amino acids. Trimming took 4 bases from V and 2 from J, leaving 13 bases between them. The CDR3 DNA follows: TGTGCCAGCAGCGCGGACACCTGGCCTGGGGCCAACGTCCTGACTTTC. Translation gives CASSADTWPGANVLTF.

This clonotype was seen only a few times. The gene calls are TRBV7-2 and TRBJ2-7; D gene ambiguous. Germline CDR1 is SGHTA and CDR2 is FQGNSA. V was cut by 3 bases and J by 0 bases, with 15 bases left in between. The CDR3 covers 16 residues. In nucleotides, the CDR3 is TGTGCCAGCAGCTTGTCCGGCAACATTAACTCCTACGAGCAGTACTTC. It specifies CASSLSGNINSYEQYF.

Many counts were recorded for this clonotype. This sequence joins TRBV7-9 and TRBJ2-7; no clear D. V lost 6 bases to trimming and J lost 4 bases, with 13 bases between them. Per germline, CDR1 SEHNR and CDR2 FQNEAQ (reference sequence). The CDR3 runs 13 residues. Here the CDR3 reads CASSLVRSYEQYF. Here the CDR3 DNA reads TGTGCCAGCAGTTTGGTCCGCTCGTACGAGCAGTACTTC.